A selection of T cell receptor beta chains follows, all from one sample in a study of blood T cell repertoires in COVID-19. Sequencing used immunoSEQ multiplex PCR; TCRdb keeps in-frame clones, though not all of them. This table has some 530,000 clones, 80% to 90% appearing once. Sequenced sample: PBMCs or T cells enriched from blood (not recorded which). The source of these receptors is a woman aged 55-70 years who had recovered from COVID-19. The CDR3 runs from the conserved cysteine through the conserved F or W. The D gene is left open where the match is weak. Expanded clones get a size class; other rows say once, few or many, or leave the size out.

DNA: TGTGCCACCAGTGATCCTCGGACAGGGGCCTACGAGCAGTACTTC; CDR3: CATSDPRTGAYEQYF; J: TRBJ2-7; V: TRBV24-1; size: -; D: TRBD1
DNA: TGTGCCAGCAGTTTATCACAGGGGAAGGGCTACACCTTC; CDR3: CASSLSQGKGYTF; J: TRBJ1-2; V: TRBV28; size: -; D: TRBD1
DNA: TGTGCCACCAGTGTGACGGGGGGCGGCGGCTACACCTTC; CDR3: CATSVTGGGGYTF; J: TRBJ1-2; V: TRBV24-1; size: -; D: -
DNA: TGTGCCAGCAGCATGAGGAGGTCTGGGGCCAACGTCCTGACTTTC; CDR3: CASSMRRSGANVLTF; J: TRBJ2-6; V: TRBV5-8; size: -; D: -
DNA: TGTGCCAGCAGCTCGCTCACAGGGTTGGGTGAGCAGTTCTTC; CDR3: CASSSLTGLGEQFF; J: TRBJ2-1; V: TRBV7-2; size: many; D: -
DNA: TGTGCCAGCAGCCAAGGCGGTAGGGGCGCTGGGTATGGCTACACCTTC; CDR3: CASSQGGRGAGYGYTF; J: TRBJ1-2; V: TRBV3-1/TRBV3-2; size: -; D: -
DNA: TGCGCCAGCAGCTTGGCCCTAGCGGGGCCCGAGAGGGGACGGTATTTT; CDR3: CASSLALAGPERGRYF; J: TRBJ2-3; V: TRBV5-1; size: -; D: TRBD2
DNA: TGCGCCAGCAGCCAAGATTGGTTGCAGGGTGACACTGAAGCTTTCTTT; CDR3: CASSQDWLQGDTEAFF; J: TRBJ1-1; V: TRBV4-1; size: -; D: -
DNA: TGTGCCAGCACTTCTGCAGTGCAGAATTCACCCCTCCACTTT; CDR3: CASTSAVQNSPLHF; J: TRBJ1-6; V: TRBV2; size: -; D: -
DNA: TGTGCCAGCAGCCGGACTAGCGGGGGGTACGAGCAGTACTTC; CDR3: CASSRTSGGYEQYF; J: TRBJ2-7; V: TRBV3-1/TRBV3-2; size: few; D: TRBD2
DNA: TGTGCCAGTAGTATTAGGCAGGGGGCGCGATGGAATGAGCAGTTCTTC; CDR3: CASSIRQGARWNEQFF; J: TRBJ2-1; V: TRBV19; size: -; D: TRBD1
DNA: TGCGCCAGCAGCCCAAATCCGACAGGGTCCTACCAAGAGACCCAGTACTTC; CDR3: CASSPNPTGSYQETQYF; J: TRBJ2-5; V: TRBV5-1; size: -; D: TRBD1
DNA: TGTGCCAGCAGTTACTCGCGGACAACACAAGAGACCCAGTACTTC; CDR3: CASSYSRTTQETQYF; J: TRBJ2-5; V: TRBV6-5; size: -; D: -
DNA: TGTGCCATCAGTGAGTTAAGGGTGGCGGGCACCGGGGAGCTGTTTTTT; CDR3: CAISELRVAGTGELFF; J: TRBJ2-2; V: TRBV10-3; size: -; D: -
DNA: TGTGCCAGCAGTGTCCCTACAGGGGCGACCAACTATGGCTACACCTTC; CDR3: CASSVPTGATNYGYTF; J: TRBJ1-2; V: TRBV2; size: -; D: TRBD1
DNA: TGCGCCAGCAGTCAGGGGGGCAGGACGGAAAAACTGTTTTTT; CDR3: CASSQGGRTEKLFF; J: TRBJ1-4; V: TRBV10-2; size: -; D: TRBD1
DNA: TGTGCCAGCAGCTTGGGGGACAGGAGCACAGATACGCAGTATTTT; CDR3: CASSLGDRSTDTQYF; J: TRBJ2-3; V: TRBV5-4; size: -; D: TRBD1
DNA: TGTGCCAGCAGCATTGGGCTACCAGGGGGCAGTTCCTCCTACGAGCAGTACTTC; CDR3: CASSIGLPGGSSSYEQYF; J: TRBJ2-7; V: TRBV11-2; size: -; D: TRBD1
DNA: TGTGCCATCGACCTGGGGGCGCAGGGCTACACCTTC; CDR3: CAIDLGAQGYTF; J: TRBJ1-2; V: TRBV6-5; size: -; D: -
DNA: TGCGCCAGCAGTGAGCCCGGACAGGGGAACACTGAAGCTTTCTTT; CDR3: CASSEPGQGNTEAFF; J: TRBJ1-1; V: TRBV10-1; size: -; D: TRBD1
DNA: TGCGCCAGCAGCTTGGCCATTACCAGGGAATTGAGCACCGGGGAGCTGTTTTTT; CDR3: CASSLAITRELSTGELFF; J: TRBJ2-2; V: TRBV5-1; size: -; D: -
DNA: TGTGCCAGCAGTGAATGGAACAGTGAAGCTTTCTTT; CDR3: CASSEWNSEAFF; J: TRBJ1-1; V: TRBV6-1; size: few; D: -
DNA: TGTGCCTGGGGGGAACAGGGATGGAATCAGCCCCAGCATTTT; CDR3: CAWGEQGWNQPQHF; J: TRBJ1-5; V: TRBV30; size: -; D: -
DNA: TGTGCCACCAGTGATGCCCGACAGGGGGGGCCTAATGAAAAACTGTTTTTT; CDR3: CATSDARQGGPNEKLFF; J: TRBJ1-4; V: TRBV24-1; size: -; D: TRBD1
DNA: TGTGCCAGCAGCCAATACGCGGGACAGGGCCACAATGAGCAGTTCTTC; CDR3: CASSQYAGQGHNEQFF; J: TRBJ2-1; V: TRBV3-1/TRBV3-2; size: -; D: TRBD1
DNA: TGCGCCAGCAGCCAAGACCAGGGATTAGGGTATGGCTACACCTTC; CDR3: CASSQDQGLGYGYTF; J: TRBJ1-2; V: TRBV4-1; size: -; D: -
DNA: TGTGCCAGCAGTTTATACGTAGCAGGCAATCAGCCCCAGCATTTT; CDR3: CASSLYVAGNQPQHF; J: TRBJ1-5; V: TRBV28; size: -; D: -
DNA: TGTGCCTGGAAGGGGACGGACAGGGAAAAACTGTTTTTT; CDR3: CAWKGTDREKLFF; J: TRBJ1-4; V: TRBV30; size: -; D: TRBD1
DNA: TGTGCCAGCAGCCCAGGGGGACAGGTCTATGGCTACACCTTC; CDR3: CASSPGGQVYGYTF; J: TRBJ1-2; V: TRBV6-5; size: -; D: TRBD1
DNA: TGTGCCAGCAGCCCGACTCAGGGACTAGCGGGGGGCACCGGGGAGCTGTTTTTT; CDR3: CASSPTQGLAGGTGELFF; J: TRBJ2-2; V: TRBV11-2; size: -; D: TRBD2
DNA: TGCGCCAGCAGCTTGGACAGCCGAAATGAAAAACTGTTTTTT; CDR3: CASSLDSRNEKLFF; J: TRBJ1-4; V: TRBV5-1; size: -; D: -
DNA: TGTGCCAGCAGCTTGGGGGGGCTGAACACTGAAGCTTTCTTT; CDR3: CASSLGGLNTEAFF; J: TRBJ1-1; V: TRBV5-5; size: few; D: -
DNA: TGTGCCAGCAGTTTTAGTGGTAACTATGGCTACACCTTC; CDR3: CASSFSGNYGYTF; J: TRBJ1-2; V: TRBV2; size: -; D: -
DNA: TGTGCCAGCAGTGTTGGGACAGGGGATCAGCCCCAGCATTTT; CDR3: CASSVGTGDQPQHF; J: TRBJ1-5; V: TRBV2; size: -; D: TRBD1
DNA: TGTGCCAGCAGTGAGCGGGACAGAGGATATGGCTACACCTTC; CDR3: CASSERDRGYGYTF; J: TRBJ1-2; V: TRBV25-1; size: -; D: TRBD1
DNA: TGTGCCAGTAGTATAGCGCTGCAGGCTGTTGGAAACACCATATATTTT; CDR3: CASSIALQAVGNTIYF; J: TRBJ1-3; V: TRBV19; size: -; D: -